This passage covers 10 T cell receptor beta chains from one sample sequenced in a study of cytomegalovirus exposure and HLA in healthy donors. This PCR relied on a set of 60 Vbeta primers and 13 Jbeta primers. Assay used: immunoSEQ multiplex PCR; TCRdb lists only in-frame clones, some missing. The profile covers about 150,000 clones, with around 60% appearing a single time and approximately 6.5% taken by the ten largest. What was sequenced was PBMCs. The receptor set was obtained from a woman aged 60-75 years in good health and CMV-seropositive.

For the CDR3, the DNA is TGTGCCAGCGGACTGAATGGGGAGACCCAGTACTTC. It encodes CASGLNGETQYF. This chain links TRBV6-6 with TRBJ2-5; TRBD2 might be the D (5 bases). Trimming shortened V by 8 bases and J by 5 bases, and 12 bases separated the two germline ends. The CDR3 spans 12 residues. CDR1 and CDR2 from the germline V gene are MNHNY and SVGAGI (reference sequence).

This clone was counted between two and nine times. In DNA form, the CDR3 reads TGTGCCAGCAGCTTGGTTGGGGGGGAGACCCAGTACTTC. Amino acid sequence: CASSLVGGETQYF. V gene TRBV5-6 combines with J gene TRBJ2-5, with D maybe TRBD2 (6 bases). Germline CDR1 SGHDT, CDR2 YYEEEE. V was clipped by 0 bases and J by 5 bases, with 8 bases between them. The CDR3 extends over 13 amino acids.

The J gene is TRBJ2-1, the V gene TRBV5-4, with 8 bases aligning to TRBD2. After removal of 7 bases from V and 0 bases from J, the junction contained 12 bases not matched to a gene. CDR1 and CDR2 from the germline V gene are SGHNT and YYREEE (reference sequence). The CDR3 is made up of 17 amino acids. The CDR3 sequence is CASRQAGTRGSYNEQFF. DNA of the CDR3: TGTGCCAGCCGCCAAGCGGGGACTAGGGGCTCCTACAATGAGCAGTTCTTC.

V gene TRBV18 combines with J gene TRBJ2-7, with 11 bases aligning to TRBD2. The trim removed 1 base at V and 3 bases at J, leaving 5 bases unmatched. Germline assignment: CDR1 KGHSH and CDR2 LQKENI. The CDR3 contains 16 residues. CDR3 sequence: CASSPQGGLADYEQYF. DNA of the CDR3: TGTGCCAGCTCACCACAGGGGGGACTAGCGGACTACGAGCAGTACTTC.

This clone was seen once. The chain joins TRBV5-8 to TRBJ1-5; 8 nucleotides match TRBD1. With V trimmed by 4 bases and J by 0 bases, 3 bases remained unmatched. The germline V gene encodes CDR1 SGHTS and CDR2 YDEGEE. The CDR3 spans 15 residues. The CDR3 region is CASSLQGASNQPQHF. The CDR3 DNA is TGTGCCAGCAGCCTTCAGGGGGCTAGCAATCAGCCCCAGCATTTT. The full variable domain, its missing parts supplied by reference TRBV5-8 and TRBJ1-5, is EAGVTQSPTHLIKTRGQQATLRCSPISGHTSVYWYQQALGLGLQFLLWYDEGEERNRGNFPPRFSGRQFPNYSSELNVNALELEDSALYLCASSLQGASNQPQHFGDGTRLSIL.

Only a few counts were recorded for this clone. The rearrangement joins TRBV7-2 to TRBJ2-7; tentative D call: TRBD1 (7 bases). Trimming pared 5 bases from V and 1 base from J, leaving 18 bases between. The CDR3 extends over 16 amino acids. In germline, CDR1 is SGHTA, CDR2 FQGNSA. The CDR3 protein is CASSESGGTRSYEQYF. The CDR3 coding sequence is TGTGCCAGCAGCGAATCAGGGGGGACCCGGTCCTACGAGCAGTACTTC. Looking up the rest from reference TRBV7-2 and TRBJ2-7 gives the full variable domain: GAGVSQSPSNKVTEKGKDVELRCDPISGHTALYWYRQSLGQGLEFLIYFQGNSAPDKSGLPSDRFSAERTGGSVSTLTIQRTQQEDSAVYLCASSESGGTRSYEQYFGPGTRLTVT.

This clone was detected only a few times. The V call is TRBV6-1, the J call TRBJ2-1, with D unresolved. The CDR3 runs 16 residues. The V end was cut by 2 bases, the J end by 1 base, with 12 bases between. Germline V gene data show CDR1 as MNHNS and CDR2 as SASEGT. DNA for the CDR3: TGTGCCAGCAGTGAAATCAGTAGCTGGTCCTACAATGAGCAGTTCTTC. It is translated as CASSEISSWSYNEQFF.

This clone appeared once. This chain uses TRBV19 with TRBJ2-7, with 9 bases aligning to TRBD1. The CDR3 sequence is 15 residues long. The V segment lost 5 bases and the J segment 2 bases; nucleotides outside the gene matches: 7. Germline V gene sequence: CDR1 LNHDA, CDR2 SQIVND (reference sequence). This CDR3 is CASSPGTGRAYEQYF. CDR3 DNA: TGTGCCAGTAGTCCCGGGACAGGGAGGGCCTACGAGCAGTACTTC.

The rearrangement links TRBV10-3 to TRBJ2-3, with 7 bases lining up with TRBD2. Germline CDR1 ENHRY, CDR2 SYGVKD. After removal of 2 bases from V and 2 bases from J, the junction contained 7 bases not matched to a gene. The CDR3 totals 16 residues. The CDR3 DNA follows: TGTGCCATCAGTGAGACCGGCGGGAGTAACACAGATACGCAGTATTTT. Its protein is CAISETGGSNTDTQYF.

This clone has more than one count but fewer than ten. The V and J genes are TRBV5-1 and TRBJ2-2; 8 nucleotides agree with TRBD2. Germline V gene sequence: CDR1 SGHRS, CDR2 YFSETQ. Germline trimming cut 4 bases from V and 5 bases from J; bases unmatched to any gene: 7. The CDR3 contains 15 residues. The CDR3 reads CASSILAEGTGELFF. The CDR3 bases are TGCGCCAGCAGCATACTAGCGGAGGGGACCGGGGAGCTGTTTTTT.